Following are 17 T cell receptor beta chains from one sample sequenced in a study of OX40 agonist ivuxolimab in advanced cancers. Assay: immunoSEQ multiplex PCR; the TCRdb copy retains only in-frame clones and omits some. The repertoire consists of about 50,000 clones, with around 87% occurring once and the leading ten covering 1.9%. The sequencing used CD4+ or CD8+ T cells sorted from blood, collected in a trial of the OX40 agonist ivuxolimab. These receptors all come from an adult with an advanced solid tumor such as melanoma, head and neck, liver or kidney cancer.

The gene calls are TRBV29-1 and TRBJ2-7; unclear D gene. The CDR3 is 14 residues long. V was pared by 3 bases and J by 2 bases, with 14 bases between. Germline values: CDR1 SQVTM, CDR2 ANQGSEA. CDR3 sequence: CSVDFGRPPYEQYF. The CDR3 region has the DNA TGCAGCGTTGATTTCGGACGGCCCCCCTACGAGCAGTACTTC.

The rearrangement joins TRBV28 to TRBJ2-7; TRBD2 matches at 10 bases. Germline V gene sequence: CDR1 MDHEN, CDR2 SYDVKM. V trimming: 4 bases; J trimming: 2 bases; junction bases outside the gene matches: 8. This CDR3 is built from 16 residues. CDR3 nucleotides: TGTGCCAGCAGTTCTACCGGGACTAGCGAGACCTACGAGCAGTACTTC. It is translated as CASSSTGTSETYEQYF.

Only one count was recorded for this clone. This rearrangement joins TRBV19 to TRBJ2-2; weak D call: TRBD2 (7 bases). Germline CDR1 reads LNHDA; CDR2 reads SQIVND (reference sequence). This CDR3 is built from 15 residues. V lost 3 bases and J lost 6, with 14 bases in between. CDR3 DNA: TGTGCCAGTAGTATGGGGGGGGCGCCGGCCGGGGAGCTGTTTTTT. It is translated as CASSMGGAPAGELFF.

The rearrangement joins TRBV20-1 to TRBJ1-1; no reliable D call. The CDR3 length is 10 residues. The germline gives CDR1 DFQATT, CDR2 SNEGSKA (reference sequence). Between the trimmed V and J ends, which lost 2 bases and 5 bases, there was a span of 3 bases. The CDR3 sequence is CSARLTEAFF. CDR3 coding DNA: TGCAGTGCTAGACTAACTGAAGCTTTCTTT.

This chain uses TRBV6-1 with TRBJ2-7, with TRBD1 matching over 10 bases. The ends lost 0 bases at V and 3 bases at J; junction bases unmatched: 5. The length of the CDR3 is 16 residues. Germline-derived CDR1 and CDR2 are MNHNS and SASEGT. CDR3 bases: TGTGCCAGCAGTGAAGCCGACGGACAGGGGGTCTACGAGCAGTACTTC. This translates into CASSEADGQGVYEQYF.

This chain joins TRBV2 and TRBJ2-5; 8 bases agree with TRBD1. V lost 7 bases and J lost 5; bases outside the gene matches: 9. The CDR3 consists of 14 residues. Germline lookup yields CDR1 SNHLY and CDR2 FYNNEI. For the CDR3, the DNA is TGTGCCAGCACCCGACAGGGGCTCGGGGAGACCCAGTACTTC. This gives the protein CASTRQGLGETQYF.

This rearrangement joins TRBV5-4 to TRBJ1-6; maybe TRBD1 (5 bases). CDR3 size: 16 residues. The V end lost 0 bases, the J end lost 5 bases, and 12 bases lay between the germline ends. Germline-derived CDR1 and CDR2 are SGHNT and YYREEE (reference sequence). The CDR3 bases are TGTGCCAGCAGCTTGGGCGGGGGAATGAATAATTCACCCCTCCACTTT. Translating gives CASSLGGGMNNSPLHF.

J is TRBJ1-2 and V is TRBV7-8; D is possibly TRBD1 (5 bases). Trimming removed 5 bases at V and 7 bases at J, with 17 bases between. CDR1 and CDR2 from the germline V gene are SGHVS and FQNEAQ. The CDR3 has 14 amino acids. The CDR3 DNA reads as TGTGCCAGCAGCGCAGATCAGGGATATAGTGGCTACACCTTC. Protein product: CASSADQGYSGYTF.

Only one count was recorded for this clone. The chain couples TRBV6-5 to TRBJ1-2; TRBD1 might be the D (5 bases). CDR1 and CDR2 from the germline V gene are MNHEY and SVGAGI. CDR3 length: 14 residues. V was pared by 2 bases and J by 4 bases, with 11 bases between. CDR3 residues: CASSYDVGTYGYTF. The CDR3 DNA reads TGTGCCAGCAGTTACGATGTAGGGACCTATGGCTACACCTTC.

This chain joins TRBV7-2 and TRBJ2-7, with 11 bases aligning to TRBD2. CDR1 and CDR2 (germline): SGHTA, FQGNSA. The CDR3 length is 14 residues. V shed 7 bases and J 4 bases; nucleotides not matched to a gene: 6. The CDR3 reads CASTTSGTTYEQYF. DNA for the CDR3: TGTGCCAGCACGACTAGCGGGACCACTTACGAGCAGTACTTC.

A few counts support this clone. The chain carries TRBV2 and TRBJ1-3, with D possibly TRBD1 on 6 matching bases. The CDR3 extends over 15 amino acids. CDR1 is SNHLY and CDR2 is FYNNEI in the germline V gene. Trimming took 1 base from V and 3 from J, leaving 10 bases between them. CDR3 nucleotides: TGTGCCAGCAGTGAAGTAGGGGGAAATGGAAACACCATATATTTT. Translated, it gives CASSEVGGNGNTIYF.

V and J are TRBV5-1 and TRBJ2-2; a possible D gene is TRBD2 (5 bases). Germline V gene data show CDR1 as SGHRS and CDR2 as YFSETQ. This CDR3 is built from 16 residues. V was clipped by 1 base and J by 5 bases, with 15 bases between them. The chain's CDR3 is CASSLLLRDGTGELFF. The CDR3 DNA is TGCGCCAGCAGCTTGCTCTTGAGGGATGGGACCGGGGAGCTGTTTTTT.

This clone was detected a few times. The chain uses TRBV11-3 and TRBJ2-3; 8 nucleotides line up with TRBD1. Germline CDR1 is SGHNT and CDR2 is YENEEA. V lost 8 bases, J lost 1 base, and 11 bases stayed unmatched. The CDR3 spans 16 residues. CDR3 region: CASPKPGRGRTDTQYF. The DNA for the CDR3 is TGTGCCAGCCCGAAGCCGGGCAGGGGGCGCACAGATACGCAGTATTTT.

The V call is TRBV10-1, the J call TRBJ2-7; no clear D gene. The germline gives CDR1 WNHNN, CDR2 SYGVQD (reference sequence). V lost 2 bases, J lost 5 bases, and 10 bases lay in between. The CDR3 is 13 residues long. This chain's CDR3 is CASSERLADEQYF. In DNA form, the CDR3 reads TGCGCCAGCAGTGAGAGGTTGGCCGACGAGCAGTACTTC.

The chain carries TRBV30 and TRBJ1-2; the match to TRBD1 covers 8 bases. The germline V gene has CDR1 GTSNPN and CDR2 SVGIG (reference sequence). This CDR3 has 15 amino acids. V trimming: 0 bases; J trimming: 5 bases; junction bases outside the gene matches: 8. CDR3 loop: CAWSVGQGKIYGYTF. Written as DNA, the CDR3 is TGTGCCTGGAGTGTCGGACAGGGAAAGATATATGGCTACACCTTC. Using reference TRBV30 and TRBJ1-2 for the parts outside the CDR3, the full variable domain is SQTIHQWPATLVQPVGSPLSLECTVEGTSNPNLYWYRQAAGRGLQLLFYSVGIGQISSEVPQNLSASRPQDRQFILSSKKLLLSDSGFYLCAWSVGQGKIYGYTFGSGTRLTVV.

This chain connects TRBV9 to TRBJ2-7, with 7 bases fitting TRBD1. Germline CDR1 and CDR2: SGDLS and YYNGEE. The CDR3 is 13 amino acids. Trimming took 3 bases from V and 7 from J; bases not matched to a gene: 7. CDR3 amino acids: CASSARGQGEQYF. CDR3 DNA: TGTGCCAGCAGCGCGAGGGGGCAGGGTGAGCAGTACTTC.

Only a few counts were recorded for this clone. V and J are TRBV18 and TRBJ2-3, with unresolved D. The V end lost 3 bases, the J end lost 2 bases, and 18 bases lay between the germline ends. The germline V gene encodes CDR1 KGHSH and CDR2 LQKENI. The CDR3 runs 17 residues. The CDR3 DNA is TGTGCCAGCTCACCTTTGATGGACCTTCGGAACACAGATACGCAGTATTTT. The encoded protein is CASSPLMDLRNTDTQYF.